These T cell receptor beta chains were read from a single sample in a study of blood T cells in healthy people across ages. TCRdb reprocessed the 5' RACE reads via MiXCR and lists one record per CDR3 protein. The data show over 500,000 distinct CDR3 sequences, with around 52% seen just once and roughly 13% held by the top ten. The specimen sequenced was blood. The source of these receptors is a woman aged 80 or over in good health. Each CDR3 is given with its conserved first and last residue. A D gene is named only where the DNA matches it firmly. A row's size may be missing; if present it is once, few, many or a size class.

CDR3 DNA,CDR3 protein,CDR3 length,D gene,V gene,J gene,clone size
TGTGCCAGCAGAAGGACAGGGAAGAACACTGAAGCTTTCTTT,CASRRTGKNTEAFF,14,TRBD1,TRBV27,TRBJ1-1,NA
TGTGCCAGCAGCTTAGAACGTGGGGCCCGAAATTCACCCCTCCACTTT,CASSLERGARNSPLHF,16,NA,TRBV7-9,TRBJ1-6,few
TGCGCCAGCAGCCCTGTGGGAGAGACCCAGTACTTC,CASSPVGETQYF,12,NA,TRBV4-1,TRBJ2-5,many
TGTGCCAGCAGCCAAGATCCGGGGGTCTACGAGCAGTACTTC,CASSQDPGVYEQYF,14,NA,TRBV3-1,TRBJ2-7,NA
TGTGCCAGCGGACTTACAGTCTTTTACGAGCAGTACTTC,CASGLTVFYEQYF,13,NA,TRBV27,TRBJ2-7,few
TGTGCCAGCTCTGTACTAGCGGGAATCACAGATACGCAGTATTTT,CASSVLAGITDTQYF,15,TRBD2,TRBV28,TRBJ2-3,NA
TGTGCCACCAGAGGGTTTAATACCGGGGAGCTGTTTTTT,CATRGFNTGELFF,13,NA,TRBV2,TRBJ2-2,NA
TGTGCCAGCAGCGTAGAACTAGCGGCCCAGACCCAGTACTTC,CASSVELAAQTQYF,14,TRBD2,TRBV9,TRBJ2-5,NA
TGCAGTGCTAGAGATGAGGGCCATTCGAACACTGAAGCTTTCTTT,CSARDEGHSNTEAFF,15,NA,TRBV20-1,TRBJ1-1,NA
TGTGCCGGCAGTGAAGGGGGAGAGACCCAGTACTTC,CAGSEGGETQYF,12,NA,TRBV2,TRBJ2-5,NA
TGCAGTGCTAGAGATGTGGGGCTAGCGGGAGGTCAAGAGACCCAGTACTTC,CSARDVGLAGGQETQYF,17,TRBD2,TRBV20-1,TRBJ2-5,many
TGTGCCAGCAGCGTAGCGGGGGGGCTAACCTACAATGAGCAGTACTTC,CASSVAGGLTYNEQYF,16,TRBD2,TRBV9,TRBJ2-7,few